This TCR beta chain was documented in a study of Tregs in tolerant kidney transplant recipients. The method was immunoSEQ multiplex PCR; TCRdb's version includes in-frame clones alone and lacks a portion of them. The sample holds about 81,000 clones, around 90% seen once. Study results and limitations: Changing PCR primers prevented nucleotide comparison between some patients' samples. Findings come from small patient numbers and require larger validation. Donor-specific Treg expansion exceeded global Treg expansion in tolerant patients, suggesting antigen drive.

This CDR3 has 16 amino acids. Per the germline V gene, CDR1 is MNHEY and CDR2 is SVGAGI. The trim removed 4 bases at V and 4 bases at J, leaving 9 bases unmatched. With respect to this clone: Its antigen is not identified.

The nonmyeloablative bone marrow transplants came from related graft donors, with transient mixed chimerism. The receptor was isolated from a human patient who received a combined kidney and bone marrow transplant. The graft donor may have contributed some T cells. The source was CD4+ T cells from blood (PBMCs), collected 24 months after the transplant. The chain joins TRBV6-5 to TRBJ2-3; 9 positions match TRBD2. The CDR3, as DNA: TGTGCCAGCAGTTGGACCTTAGCGGGAGCACCAGATACGCAGTATTTT. This translates into CASSWTLAGAPDTQYF.